The 25 T cell receptor beta chains below all came from one sample that was sequenced in a study of T cells in Graves' hyperthyroidism and ophthalmopathy. TCR beta CDR3 region amplification was performed from RNA transcripts. First-round RT-PCR of the TCR CDR3 relied on the HTBI primer set. MiXCR, applied by TCRdb to the multiplex PCR reads, yields one record per CDR3 protein. The table includes about 480,000 distinct CDR3 sequences, about an eighth detected once. Sequencing was performed on blood. The origin of the receptors is a woman aged 18-30 years with Graves' hyperthyroidism.

The chain has TRBV18 and TRBJ1-1; the D is unclear. The CDR3 is 14 residues long. V lost 3 bases to trimming and J lost 2 bases, with 10 bases between them. The germline V gene has CDR1 KGHSH and CDR2 LQKENI. In DNA form, the CDR3 reads TGTGCCAGCTCACCGGCAGAGGGCAACACTGAAGCTTTCTTT. It encodes CASSPAEGNTEAFF.

J is TRBJ2-2 and V is TRBV5-6; 15 nucleotides agree with TRBD2. The CDR3 consists of 20 residues. The V segment lost 3 bases and the J segment 4 bases; nucleotides outside the gene matches: 13. Germline V gene sequence: CDR1 SGHDT, CDR2 YYEEEE. CDR3 in DNA: TGTGCCAGCAGCTCGCAAGGAGGACTAGCGGGAGGGCCTGCCACCGGGGAGCTGTTTTTT. This translates into CASSSQGGLAGGPATGELFF. The whole variable domain, filled in from reference TRBV5-6 and TRBJ2-2, reads DAGVTQSPTHLIKTRGQQVTLRCSPKSGHDTVSWYQQALGQGPQFIFQYYEEEERQRGNFPDRFSGHQFPNYSSELNVNALLLGDSALYLCASSSQGGLAGGPATGELFFGEGSRLTVL.

This clonotype was seen ten or more times. The chain joins TRBV11-2 to TRBJ2-7; 9 bases are a match to TRBD2. The germline V gene has CDR1 SGHAT and CDR2 FQNNGV. This CDR3 spans 15 amino acids. V gave up 0 bases and J gave up 4 bases; unmatched junction bases: 4. This CDR3 is CASSLEGLAFYEQYV. DNA of the CDR3: TGTGCCAGCAGCTTAGAGGGACTAGCATTTTACGAGCAGTACGTC.

The chain employs TRBV12-3 or TRBV12-4 and TRBJ2-1; 7 bases are shared with TRBD2. The trim removed 2 bases at V and 5 bases at J, leaving 3 bases unmatched. CDR3 length: 14 residues. CDR3 residues: CASSLSGVDNEQFF. Written as DNA, the CDR3 is TGTGCCAGCAGTTTAAGCGGGGTCGACAATGAGCAGTTCTTC.

This clonotype was seen ten or more times. This rearrangement joins TRBV20-1 to TRBJ2-1; TRBD2 matches 8 bases. This CDR3 contains 14 residues. Germline CDR1 is DFQATT and CDR2 is SNEGSKA (reference sequence). V shed 6 bases and J 0 bases; nucleotides not matched to a gene: 4. In DNA, the CDR3 is TGCAGTGCACGGACTAGCCACTCCTACAATGAGCAGTTCTTC. This translates into CSARTSHSYNEQFF.

This clonotype has only a few counts. The chain is built from TRBV9 and TRBJ1-1, with 7 bases lining up with TRBD1. Germline V gene sequence: CDR1 SGDLS, CDR2 YYNGEE. With V trimmed by 4 bases and J by 0 bases, 9 bases remained unmatched. The CDR3 is 16 residues long. The CDR3 loop is CASSPDRVPMNTEAFF. The CDR3 DNA sequence: TGTGCCAGCAGCCCAGACAGGGTCCCCATGAACACTGAAGCTTTCTTT.

This clonotype was detected many times. The chain has TRBV12-3 or TRBV12-4 and TRBJ1-2; D remains unclear. Trimming left V 5 bases short and J 5 bases short, with 18 bases between. The CDR3 consists of 15 residues. DNA of the CDR3: TGTGCCAGCAGTGACGGGAAGATAAAGCGGTATGGCTACACCTTC. Its translation is CASSDGKIKRYGYTF.

The CDR3 sequence is CSARSGGVTEQFF. CDR3 nucleotides: TGCAGTGCTAGGAGCGGGGGAGTGACTGAGCAGTTCTTC. J is TRBJ2-1 and V is TRBV20-1, with 8 positions matching TRBD2. Germline CDR1 reads DFQATT; CDR2 reads SNEGSKA (reference sequence). After removal of 3 bases from V and 9 bases from J, the junction contained 7 bases not matched to a gene. The CDR3 contains 13 residues.

This clonotype has at least ten counts. The chain recombines TRBV20-1 with TRBJ2-3, with D possibly matching TRBD2 (5 bases). Deletions cut 6 bases from V and 1 base from J, with 17 bases between. The CDR3 length is 15 residues. CDR1 and CDR2 from the germline V gene are DFQATT and SNEGSKA (reference sequence). CDR3 DNA sequence: TGCAGTGCCCGCCCTAGTGGGAGCCGCACAGATACGCAGTATTTT. Encoded protein: CSARPSGSRTDTQYF.

The chain combines TRBV4-1 with TRBJ1-1; tentative D call: TRBD1 (5 bases). The CDR3 totals 15 residues. The V gene's germline CDR1 is MGHRA and CDR2 YSYEKL. The V end was cut by 2 bases, the J end by 7 bases, with 17 bases between. The CDR3 sequence: CASSQPRTRTREAFF. DNA of the CDR3: TGCGCCAGCAGCCAACCCCGGACACGGACGCGTGAAGCTTTCTTT.

This clonotype was recorded many times. This chain links TRBV9 with TRBJ2-3, with D perhaps TRBD2 (5 bases). Germline V gene lookup returns CDR1 SGDLS and CDR2 YYNGEE. V was trimmed by 3 bases and J by 2 bases, leaving 10 bases between them. The CDR3 has 14 amino acids. Written as DNA, the CDR3 is TGTGCCAGCAGCGCCACCGGGATCACAGATACGCAGTATTTT. It yields the protein CASSATGITDTQYF.

This clonotype was detected many times. This rearrangement joins TRBV9 to TRBJ2-7; 7 bases map to TRBD1. CDR1 and CDR2 from the germline V gene are SGDLS and YYNGEE. CDR3 size: 14 residues. J was trimmed by 3 bases and V by 0 bases; bases with no gene match: 3. DNA of the CDR3: TGTGCCAGCAGCGTAGGGAGACAGGGCTACGAGCAGTACTTC. It encodes CASSVGRQGYEQYF.

The rearrangement joins TRBV18 to TRBJ2-1; TRBD2 agrees at 14 bases. There are 18 residues in the CDR3. The V gene's germline CDR1 is KGHSH and CDR2 LQKENI. Germline trimming cut 0 bases from V and 2 bases from J; bases unmatched to any gene: 3. The CDR3 is CASSPPPGLAGAYNEQFF. Here the CDR3 DNA reads TGTGCCAGCTCACCACCACCGGGACTAGCGGGAGCCTACAATGAGCAGTTCTTC.

This clonotype occurred many times. This rearrangement joins TRBV15 to TRBJ2-2; D possibly corresponds to TRBD1 (6 bases). The CDR3 sequence is 15 residues long. CDR1 is LNHNV, CDR2 YYDKDF, per germline (reference sequence). Between the trimmed V and J ends, which lost 0 bases and 1 base, there was a span of 6 bases. The CDR3 bases are TGTGCCACCAGCAGAGAAGGGGGGAACACCGGGGAGCTGTTTTTT. Its protein product is CATSREGGNTGELFF.

This clonotype was observed many times. The chain couples TRBV20-1 to TRBJ2-1, with 9 bases that match TRBD2. Looked up from germline, CDR1 is DFQATT and CDR2 is SNEGSKA (reference sequence). The junction had 6 bases not matched to a gene; V was cut back by 3 bases and J by 3 bases. The length of the CDR3 is 15 residues. CDR3 nucleotide sequence: TGCAGTGCTAGTGCTAGCGGGAAAATCTACAATGAGCAGTTCTTC. Protein product: CSASASGKIYNEQFF.

This clonotype was seen repeatedly, ten times or more. The chain combines TRBV12-3 or TRBV12-4 with TRBJ1-1; 8 bases map to TRBD1. This CDR3 comprises 15 residues. Losses at the gene ends were 6 bases for V and 3 bases for J; bases not matched to a gene: 9. CDR3 nucleotides: TGTGCCAGCAGCCCCCAGGACAGGGTGGACACTGAAGCTTTCTTT. It encodes CASSPQDRVDTEAFF.

This clonotype was observed at least ten times. The V and J genes are TRBV18 and TRBJ2-7; tentatively, D is TRBD1 or TRBD2 (6 bases each). CDR1 is KGHSH, CDR2 LQKENI, per germline. The ends were cut back, 6 bases at V and 6 bases at J, with 24 bases in the middle. The CDR3 runs to 16 residues. CDR3 DNA sequence: TGTGCCAGCTCCCCCTACTCTCGGGGGCAGGGAGGCGAGCAGTACGTC. This sequence encodes CASSPYSRGQGGEQYV.

This clonotype was counted many times. The chain carries TRBV5-1 and TRBJ1-1; tentative D call: TRBD1 (5 bases). Looked up from germline, CDR1 is SGHRS and CDR2 is YFSETQ. V was pared by 7 bases and J by 0 bases, with 10 bases between. This CDR3 spans 13 amino acids. This CDR3 is CASCDSLNTEAFF. The DNA for the CDR3 is TGCGCCAGCTGCGACAGCCTGAACACTGAAGCTTTCTTT. Based on the CDR3 plus reference TRBV5-1 and TRBJ1-1, the full variable domain is KAGVTQTPRYLIKTRGQQVTLSCSPISGHRSVSWYQQTPGQGLQFLFEYFSETQRNKGNFPGRFSGRQFSNSRSEMNVSTLELGDSALYLCASCDSLNTEAFFGQGTRLTVV.

The chain recombines TRBV3-1 with TRBJ2-5, with 16 bases aligning to TRBD2. The ends lost 7 bases at V and 5 bases at J; junction bases unmatched: 13. The germline V gene encodes CDR1 LGHDT and CDR2 YNNKEL (reference sequence). CDR3 length: 18 amino acids. The CDR3 DNA is TGTGCCAGCACCCCCTTGGGGACTAGCGGGGGGGTGGGGGAGACCCAGTACTTC. This gives the protein CASTPLGTSGGVGETQYF.

A few counts support this clonotype. CDR3 sequence: CSAPAASYTYEQYF. The CDR3 DNA sequence: TGCAGTGCACCAGCGGCCTCATACACCTACGAGCAGTACTTC. The chain recombines TRBV20-1 with TRBJ2-7, with a tentative D call TRBD2 (5 bases). Trimming shortened V by 6 bases and J by 2 bases, and 17 bases separated the two germline ends. The CDR3 extends over 14 amino acids. CDR1 and CDR2 from the germline V gene are DFQATT and SNEGSKA (reference sequence).

V is TRBV30 and J is TRBJ1-5; D is unclear. In germline, CDR1 is GTSNPN, CDR2 SVGIG (reference sequence). V was clipped by 7 bases and J by 9 bases, with 16 bases between them. The CDR3 is 12 residues long. The CDR3 DNA reads as TGTGCCTACACCTTATTCGAAGGGCCCCAGCATTTT. This translates into CAYTLFEGPQHF.

This clonotype was detected ten times or more. The chain links TRBV6-2 or TRBV6-3 to TRBJ2-3, with TRBD2 identical over 7 bases. CDR1 is MNHEY, CDR2 SVGEGT, per germline. The CDR3 has 16 amino acids. The J segment lost 2 bases and the V segment lost 0 bases, leaving 5 bases of the junction unmatched. DNA of the CDR3: TGTGCCAGCAGTTACTCGCCTAGCGGCCACACAGATACGCAGTATTTT. Translation gives CASSYSPSGHTDTQYF.

This clonotype was counted between two and nine times. The genes are TRBV29-1 and TRBJ2-1; D unresolved. V lost 5 bases and J lost 6, with 5 bases in between. CDR1 is SQVTM, CDR2 ANQGSEA, per germline. This CDR3 is 10 amino acids long. CDR3 in amino acids: CSVMVNEQFF. The CDR3 nucleotides are TGCAGCGTTATGGTCAATGAGCAGTTCTTC.

This clonotype was detected only a few times. The DNA is left out, because the CDR3 cannot be placed on it with certainty; the CDR3 is given as TCRdb lists it. This chain joins TRBV29-1 and TRBJ2-1; the D call TRBD1 from the table was never checked on the DNA. CDR1 is SQVTM and CDR2 is ANQGSEA in the germline V gene. The CDR3 is 11 amino acids in total, end residues counted. CDR3 sequence: CSVGGGNEQLF.

This clonotype was seen ten or more times. The chain links TRBV11-1 to TRBJ2-1; D is perhaps TRBD2 (5 bases). There are 16 residues in the CDR3. V was trimmed by 3 bases and J by 0 bases, leaving 12 bases between them. The germline CDR1 and CDR2 sequences are SGHAT and FQDESV (reference sequence). The CDR3 nucleotides read TGTGCCAGCAGCTTCTCAACGGGAAGCTCCTACAATGAGCAGTTCTTC. Residues: CASSFSTGSSYNEQFF.